The present T cell receptor (beta chain) was sequenced within a study of neurological immune-mediated disorders. Use was made of 950,000 to 1,000,000 CD4+ or CD8+ T cells in sorted libraries. This clonotype appeared many times. With 10-nucleotide random UMIs, 5'RACE was used to make the cDNA. TCRdb fed the 5' RACE reads into MiXCR, producing one record per CDR3 protein. The table lists tens of thousands of distinct CDR3 sequences, approximately 5% of them singletons, with about 2.1% in the top ten. This receptor was obtained from a woman in her fifties or sixties in good health. Sequencing input: CD4+ T cells from blood.

The CDR3 DNA reads TGTGCCAGCTGGGACGGAATGAACACTGAAGCTTTCTTT. Protein sequence: CASWDGMNTEAFF. This chain links TRBV2 with TRBJ1-1, with D possibly TRBD1 on 5 matching bases. The germline V gene encodes CDR1 SNHLY and CDR2 FYNNEI. Trimming took off 8 bases at V and 0 bases at J, with 10 bases between the two ends. The length of the CDR3 is 13 residues.